This T cell receptor (beta chain) appears in the sequencing data of a study of T cells in localized non-small cell lung cancer (TCRdb year 2020). In the study overall: Comparing tumors with uninvolved tumor-adjacent lungs, the study looked at the T cell repertoires of hundreds of patients with early-stage NSCLC. All 230 or so NSCLC patients in the cohort were treatment-naive and had localized lung tumors that were resected. NSCLC patients had a mean age of around 66 years, and more than 120 were male and about a hundred female. Overall study results and their limits: Of the top 100 tumor clones, a median of roughly 57 were detected in paired uninvolved adjacent lung; under 35 were also among that lung's top 100. Higher T cell density in blood was associated with longer overall survival, whereas higher clonality in adjacent lung was associated with shorter survival. Since the design was exploratory, TCR variables were selected using unadjusted p-values with no false-discovery rate correction. Because multi-region tumor sequencing was not performed, intratumor heterogeneity could not be ruled out. Uninvolved tumor-adjacent lung showed the highest T cell clonality, higher than tumor, which suggests more focused antigenic responses in the uninvolved tumor-adjacent lung.

Points on this clone: The antigen it binds to is not known. The record has no base qualities; no much larger clone is one base away.

TCR beta CDR3 regions were sequenced from DNA using the immunoSEQ Assay. As for how the authors treated the data: To compute T cell density, TCR beta template counts were normalized to usable DNA, which was estimated by amplifying housekeeping genes. Using the preseqR package, richness was estimated by extrapolating to 120,000 templates for tissue samples and 400,000 templates for PBMC samples. Clonality was taken to be one minus Pielou's evenness. Differential abundance testing on productive amino-acid clonotypes, with a minimum total count of 5 and an alpha of 0.1, was used to identify tissue-enriched TCRs. The Jaccard Index and the Morisita Overlap Index were used to measure repertoire overlap between compartments. TCR beta CDR3s were clustered by GLIPH together with public tetramer-defined viral CDR3s, and at least three viral sequences plus V-gene enrichment were required for viral motifs. This immuneACCESS table, as held by TCRdb, lists in-frame sequences with V and J called but not all clones. Of the missing ones, under half trace to an unresolved V gene in checked studies; the others have no known cause. V and J calls and clone size are copied from that table; D and trimming were computed from the DNA. The sample yields 70,000 to 90,000 clones; 80% were counted once. The top ten clonotypes cover 9.5% of the sample.

At diagnosis, peripheral blood, uninvolved tumor-adjacent lung and tumor were collected and were preserved as a mix of fresh-frozen and FFPE material. For TCR repertoire profiling, the blood samples were analyzed as peripheral blood mononuclear cells. From its cysteine to its phenylalanine, the CDR3 spans 14 amino acids. Only CDR3 DNA is held: 42 bases, read in frame from base 1. The germline V gene encodes CDR1 SNHLY and CDR2 FYNNEI. V is cut by 4 bases and J by 4 bases, and the space between the germline ends is 11 bases. The clonotype was recovered from a female donor aged 60 or older with stage I lung adenocarcinoma. Sequenced material: peripheral blood, taken before any cancer treatment. The chain was built from TRBV2 and TRBJ1-5, with the D gene uncertain. The CDR3 protein sequence reads: CASSGSLPNQPQHF. The DNA sequence follows: TGTGCCAGCAGTGGGTCCCTACCGAATCAGCCCCAGCATTTT.